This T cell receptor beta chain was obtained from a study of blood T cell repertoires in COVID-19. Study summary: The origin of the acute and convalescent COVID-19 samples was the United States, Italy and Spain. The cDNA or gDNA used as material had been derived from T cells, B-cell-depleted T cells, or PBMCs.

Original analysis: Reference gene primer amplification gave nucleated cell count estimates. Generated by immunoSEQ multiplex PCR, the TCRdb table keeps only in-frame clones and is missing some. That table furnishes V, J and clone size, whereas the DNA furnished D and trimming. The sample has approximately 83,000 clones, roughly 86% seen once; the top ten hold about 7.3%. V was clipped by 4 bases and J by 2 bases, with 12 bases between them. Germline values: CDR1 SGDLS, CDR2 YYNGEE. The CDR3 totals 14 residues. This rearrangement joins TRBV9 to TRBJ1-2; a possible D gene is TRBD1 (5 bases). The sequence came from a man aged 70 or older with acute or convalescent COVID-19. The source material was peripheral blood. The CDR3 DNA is TGTGCCAGCAGCAGGACACTCGAAAACTATGGCTACACCTTC. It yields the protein CASSRTLENYGYTF. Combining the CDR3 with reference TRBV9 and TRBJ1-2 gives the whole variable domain DSGVTQTPKHLITATGQRVTLRCSPRSGDLSVYWYQQSLDQGLQFLIQYYNGEERAKGNILERFSAQQFPDLHSELNLSSLELGDSALYFCASSRTLENYGYTFGSGTRLTVV.